This note documents a single TCR beta chain sequence. Looked up from germline, CDR1 is MDHEN and CDR2 is SYDVKM. This CDR3 spans 14 amino acids. Unmatched junction bases numbered 10, after V lost 7 bases and J lost 4 bases. The data are from a study of T cell changes during pregnancy in multiple sclerosis. Data came from immunoSEQ multiplex PCR; TCRdb stores just in-frame clones and leaves some out. The profile shows roughly 37,000 clones, roughly nine tenths of them singletons. The V gene is TRBV28, the J gene TRBJ2-7, with 7 bases that match TRBD1. The material was CD4+ T cells from peripheral blood mononuclear cells, obtained in the second trimester of pregnancy. The TCR comes from a female donor in good health, enrolled as a control in a pregnancy study. CDR3 bases: TGTGCCAGCATCAGGTCGGGACAGTATTACGAGCAGTACTTC. Residues: CASIRSGQYYEQYF. Supplemented by reference TRBV28 and TRBJ2-7, the full variable domain reads DVKVTQSSRYLVKRTGEKVFLECVQDMDHENMFWYRQDPGLGLRLIYFSYDVKMKEKGDIPEGYSVSREKKERFSLILESASTNQTSMYLCASIRSGQYYEQYFGPGTRLTVT.